The following is a T cell receptor beta chain sequence with its context. These data belong to a study of blood T cell repertoires in COVID-19. About the study: Whether acute or convalescent, the COVID-19 samples came from the United States, Italy and Spain. PBMCs, B-cell-depleted T cells, or T cells provided the cDNA or gDNA that made up the material.

Trimming cost V 7 bases and J 5 bases; bases outside gene matches: 13. There are 16 residues in the CDR3. Germline assignment: CDR1 SNHLY and CDR2 FYNNEI. Original handling: Amplified reference gene primers provided the basis for estimating nucleated cell counts. TCRdb's copy holds only in-frame clones and misses some; the assay was immunoSEQ multiplex PCR. V, J and clone size reflect that table, while D and trimming were determined from the DNA. This sample has 30,000 to 40,000 clones, with 87% found just once. The sequenced sample consisted of peripheral blood. The V gene is TRBV2, the J gene TRBJ1-1, with 10 bases fitting TRBD1. The sequence was collected from a man aged 60 to 69 with acute or convalescent COVID-19. DNA for the CDR3: TGTGCCAGCATCTTTTCTAGGACAGGGGGACTTACTGAAGCTTTCTTT. This gives the protein CASIFSRTGGLTEAFF. The whole variable domain, filled in from reference TRBV2 and TRBJ1-1, reads EPEVTQTPSHQVTQMGQEVILRCVPISNHLYFYWYRQILGQKVEFLVSFYNNEISEKSEIFDDQFSVERPDGSNFTLKIRSTKLEDSAMYFCASIFSRTGGLTEAFFGQGTRLTVV.